A single sample is the source of the 19 T cell receptor beta chains below, sequenced in a study of CD8 T cells in Susac syndrome. A quantity of about 0.5 to 1 ug RNA underwent reverse transcription using random hexamers. Using its own MiXCR run on the immunoSEQ multiplex PCR reads, TCRdb lists one record per CDR3 protein. The repertoire has 200,000 or so distinct CDR3 sequences, about 94% of them found once; the top ten carry roughly 0.098%. Sequenced: CD4+ T cells from PBMCs. These receptors were obtained from a human donor with Susac syndrome.

This clonotype was recorded only once. The V gene is TRBV7-2, the J gene TRBJ2-7, with 7 bases fitting TRBD1. V trimming: 5 bases; J trimming: 2 bases; junction bases outside the gene matches: 6. The V gene's germline CDR1 is SGHTA and CDR2 FQGNSA. The CDR3 loop spans 14 amino acids. The CDR3 region has the DNA TGTGCCAGCAGCCGCCAACAGGGGACCTACGAGCAGTACTTC. Its protein is CASSRQQGTYEQYF.

This chain uses TRBV29-1 with TRBJ2-7; TRBD2 aligns across 7 bases. Trimming at V came to 4 bases and at J to 1 base, leaving 4 bases not matched to a gene. The germline gives CDR1 SQVTM, CDR2 ANQGSEA. CDR3 length equals 13 residues. This chain's CDR3 is CSVGWGGSYEQYF. CDR3 DNA: TGCAGCGTTGGATGGGGGGGGTCCTACGAGCAGTACTTC.

The chain has TRBV29-1 and TRBJ1-2; 7 bases line up with TRBD1. The junction had 8 bases not matched to a gene; V was cut back by 1 base and J by 3 bases. The CDR3 runs 15 residues. Germline V gene data show CDR1 as SQVTM and CDR2 as ANQGSEA. As DNA, the CDR3 is TGCAGCGTTGAAGTAGGGGACAGAGCCTACTATGGCTACACCTTC. This codes for CSVEVGDRAYYGYTF.

In its sample, this clonotype was seen once. The J gene is TRBJ2-1, the V gene TRBV20-1; TRBD2 might be the D (7 bases). The length of the CDR3 is 16 residues. V was pared by 0 bases and J by 8 bases, with 20 bases between. Germline-derived CDR1 and CDR2 are DFQATT and SNEGSKA (reference sequence). CDR3: CSARDAKGGRVYEQFF. CDR3 DNA: TGCAGTGCTAGAGACGCTAAGGGGGGGCGGGTGTATGAGCAGTTCTTC.

The rearrangement links TRBV19 to TRBJ2-5, with TRBD1 as a possible D gene (5 bases). Germline CDR1 reads LNHDA; CDR2 reads SQIVND (reference sequence). There are 14 residues in the CDR3. V dropped 5 bases and J dropped 5 bases, with 15 bases sitting between them. The CDR3 protein is CASSPYDRTETQYF. The CDR3 DNA is TGTGCCAGTAGTCCCTACGACAGAACTGAGACCCAGTACTTC. The full variable domain, its missing parts supplied by reference TRBV19 and TRBJ2-5, is DGGITQSPKYLFRKEGQNVTLSCEQNLNHDAMYWYRQDPGQGLRLIYYSQIVNDFQKGDIAEGYSVSREKKESFPLTVTSAQKNPTAFYLCASSPYDRTETQYFGPGTRLLVL.

This chain joins TRBV20-1 and TRBJ2-1; D may correspond to TRBD1 or TRBD2 (5 bases each). V lost 0 bases and J 7 bases, leaving 16 bases between the germline ends. CDR1 is DFQATT, CDR2 SNEGSKA, per germline (reference sequence). The CDR3 contains 15 residues. CDR3 sequence reads: CSARDLDGGRNEQFF. The CDR3 DNA sequence: TGCAGTGCTAGAGACCTGGATGGGGGTCGAAATGAGCAGTTCTTC.

The V call is TRBV12-3 or TRBV12-4, the J call TRBJ1-6, with TRBD1 matching 8 bases. V lost 3 bases to trimming and J lost 14 bases; unmatched junction nucleotides: 3. The CDR3 totals 12 residues. The CDR3 reads CASSLHRGTLHF. The CDR3 DNA sequence: TGTGCCAGCAGTTTGCACAGGGGGACCCTCCACTTT.

Here the CDR3 reads CAWSNSLSNYGYTF. CDR3 DNA: TGTGCCTGGAGTAATTCTCTGTCTAACTATGGCTACACCTTC. The chain is built from TRBV30 and TRBJ1-2; D is unclear. The CDR3 spans 14 residues. Deletions cut 2 bases from V and 0 bases from J, with 10 bases between. The germline V gene encodes CDR1 GTSNPN and CDR2 SVGIG (reference sequence). The variable domain in full, completed from reference TRBV30 and TRBJ1-2, reads SQTIHQWPATLVQPVGSPLSLECTVEGTSNPNLYWYRQAAGRGLQLLFYSVGIGQISSEVPQNLSASRPQDRQFILSSKKLLLSDSGFYLCAWSNSLSNYGYTFGSGTRLTVV.

The chain joins TRBV12-3 or TRBV12-4 to TRBJ2-2; D may be TRBD1 (5 bases). The CDR3 consists of 17 residues. V was pared by 8 bases and J by 4 bases, with 23 bases between. DNA of the CDR3: TGTGCCAGCCTGCCCGACGTCAGGGAAGGGCGCACCGGGGAGCTGTTTTTT. Translating gives CASLPDVREGRTGELFF.

V usage is TRBV27 and J usage is TRBJ2-7; 10 nucleotides agree with TRBD2. V gave up 4 bases and J gave up 3 bases; unmatched junction bases: 6. Germline V CDR1 and CDR2: MNHEY, SMNVEV (reference sequence). This CDR3 spans 15 amino acids. CDR3 DNA sequence: TGTGCCAGCAGTTCGAAGCGGGGGGGCTTCTACGAGCAGTACTTC. Protein: CASSSKRGGFYEQYF.

This chain joins TRBV11-2 and TRBJ2-5; tentative D call: TRBD1 (5 bases). The CDR3 spans 13 residues. From germline, CDR1 is SGHAT and CDR2 FQNNGV. The V end lost 2 bases, the J end lost 3 bases, and 7 bases lay between the germline ends. The CDR3 region has the DNA TGTGCCAGCAGCTTAATGGACAAAGAGACCCAGTACTTC. Translated: CASSLMDKETQYF.

The chain uses TRBV4-1 and TRBJ2-5; 13 bases are a match to TRBD2. The V gene end was trimmed by 3 bases and the J gene end by 7 bases; junction bases not matched to a gene: 8. Germline-derived CDR1 and CDR2 are MGHRA and YSYEKL. The CDR3 is made up of 16 amino acids. CDR3 sequence (DNA): TGCGCCAGCAGCCAGGCGACTAGCGGGGGGTTCGGGACCCAGTACTTC. This gives the protein CASSQATSGGFGTQYF.

The rearrangement uses TRBV27 and TRBJ1-2; D unclear. Trimming stripped 3 bases from V and 6 bases from J, with 11 bases between. This CDR3 comprises 13 residues. The V gene's germline CDR1 is MNHEY and CDR2 SMNVEV (reference sequence). The DNA for the CDR3 is TGTGCCAGCAGTTTTTTGTCAGGTGATGGCTACACCTTC. It is translated as CASSFLSGDGYTF.

This chain connects TRBV19 to TRBJ2-5; either TRBD1 or TRBD2 may fit D (5 bases each). This CDR3 is built from 12 residues. The V and J ends lost 6 bases and 5 bases respectively, with 10 bases between them. CDR1 is LNHDA and CDR2 is SQIVND in the germline V gene (reference sequence). DNA for the CDR3: TGTGCCAGTAGGAGGGGCGTCGAGACCCAGTACTTC. Translated: CASRRGVETQYF.

The chain is built from TRBV12-5 and TRBJ2-5; D gene unclear. This CDR3 has 15 residues. The germline gives CDR1 LGHNT, CDR2 FRNRAP. The V end was cut by 5 bases, the J end by 4 bases, with 17 bases between. The CDR3 DNA follows: TGTGCTAGTGGTCCCCCCCGTCCAGGTCCAGAGACCCAGTACTTC. It yields the protein CASGPPRPGPETQYF.

The rearrangement links TRBV7-2 to TRBJ2-3; unclear D gene. Trimming removed 8 bases at V and 8 bases at J, with 17 bases between. CDR3 length: 13 residues. CDR1 SGHTA and CDR2 FQGNSA come from the germline V gene. The CDR3 is CASREKGLSTQYF. CDR3 in DNA: TGTGCCAGCCGAGAAAAGGGTTTAAGTACGCAGTATTTT. The full variable domain, in which reference TRBV7-2 and TRBJ2-3 provide the parts outside the CDR3, is GAGVSQSPSNKVTEKGKDVELRCDPISGHTALYWYRQSLGQGLEFLIYFQGNSAPDKSGLPSDRFSAERTGGSVSTLTIQRTQQEDSAVYLCASREKGLSTQYFGPGTRLTVL.

This chain joins TRBV28 and TRBJ1-2, with no clear D. The V gene lost 4 bases and the J gene lost 2 bases, with 23 bases spanning the gap. This CDR3 has 18 residues. Looked up from germline, CDR1 is MDHEN and CDR2 is SYDVKM. The CDR3 loop reads CASSSPSTDGISNYGYTF. DNA of the CDR3: TGTGCCAGCAGTTCGCCCTCAACGGACGGCATCTCGAACTATGGCTACACCTTC.

This chain connects TRBV20-1 to TRBJ2-1; unclear D gene. Germline V lookup: CDR1 DFQATT, CDR2 SNEGSKA (reference sequence). The CDR3 extends over 16 amino acids. V gave up 0 bases and J gave up 2 bases, with 14 bases separating them. CDR3 region: CSARDLVGIAYNEQFF. The CDR3, as DNA: TGCAGTGCTAGAGATCTGGTAGGGATAGCCTACAATGAGCAGTTCTTC.

As DNA, the CDR3 is TGTGCCAGGGCAGGACTGGCGGGCACTGAAGCTTTCTTT. Translating it yields CARAGLAGTEAFF. The chain employs TRBV2 and TRBJ1-1; D uncertain. V lost 9 bases, J lost 4 bases, and 15 bases lay in between. The germline V gene has CDR1 SNHLY and CDR2 FYNNEI. CDR3 length: 13 amino acids.